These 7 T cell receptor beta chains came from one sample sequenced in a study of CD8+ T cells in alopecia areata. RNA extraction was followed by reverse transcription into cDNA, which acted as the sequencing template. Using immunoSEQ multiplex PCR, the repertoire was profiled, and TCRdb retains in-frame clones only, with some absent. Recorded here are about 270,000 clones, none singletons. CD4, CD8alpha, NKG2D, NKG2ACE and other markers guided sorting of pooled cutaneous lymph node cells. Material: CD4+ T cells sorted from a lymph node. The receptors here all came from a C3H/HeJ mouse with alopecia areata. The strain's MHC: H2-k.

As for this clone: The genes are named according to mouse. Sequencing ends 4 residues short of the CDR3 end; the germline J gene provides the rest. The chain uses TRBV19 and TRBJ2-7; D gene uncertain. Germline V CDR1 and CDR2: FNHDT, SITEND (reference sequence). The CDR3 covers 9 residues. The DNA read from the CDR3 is TGTGCCAGCACATAT. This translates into CASTY. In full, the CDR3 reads CASTYEQYF.

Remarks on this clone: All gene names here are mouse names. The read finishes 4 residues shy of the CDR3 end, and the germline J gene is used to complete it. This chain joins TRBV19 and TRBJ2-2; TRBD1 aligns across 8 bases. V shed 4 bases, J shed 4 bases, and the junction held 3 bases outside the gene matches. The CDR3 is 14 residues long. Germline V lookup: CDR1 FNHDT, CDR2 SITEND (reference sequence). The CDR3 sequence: CASSSGGGTGQLYF. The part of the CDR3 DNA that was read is TGTGCCAGCAGTTCAGGGGGCGGCACCGGG.

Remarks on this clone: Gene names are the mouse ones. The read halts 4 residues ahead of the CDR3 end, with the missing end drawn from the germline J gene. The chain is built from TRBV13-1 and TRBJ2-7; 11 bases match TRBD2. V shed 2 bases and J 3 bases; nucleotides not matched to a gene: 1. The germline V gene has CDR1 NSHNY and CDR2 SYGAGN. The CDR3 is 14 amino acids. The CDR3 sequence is CASSEGLGDYEQYF. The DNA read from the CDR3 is TGTGCCAGCAGTGAGGGACTGGGGGACTAT.

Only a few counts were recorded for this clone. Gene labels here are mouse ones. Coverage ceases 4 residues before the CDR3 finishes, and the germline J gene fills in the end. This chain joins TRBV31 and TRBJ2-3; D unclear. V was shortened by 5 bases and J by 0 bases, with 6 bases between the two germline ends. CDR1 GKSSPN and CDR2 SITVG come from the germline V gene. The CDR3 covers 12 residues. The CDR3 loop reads CAWDSSAETLYF. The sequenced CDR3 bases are TGTGCCTGGGACTCTAGTGCAGAA.

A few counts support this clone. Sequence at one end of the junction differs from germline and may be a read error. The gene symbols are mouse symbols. CDR3 residues: CASRQGQGNTEVFF. Incomplete CDR3 DNA: TGTGCCAGCAGACAAGGACAGGGAAACACA. The rearrangement links TRBV5 to TRBJ1-1; 8 nucleotides align to TRBD1. The sequenced fragment ends 4 residues before the CDR3 boundary, so the rest is inferred from the germline J gene. Germline-derived CDR1 and CDR2 are LGHNA and YNLKQL (reference sequence). The CDR3 contains 14 residues.

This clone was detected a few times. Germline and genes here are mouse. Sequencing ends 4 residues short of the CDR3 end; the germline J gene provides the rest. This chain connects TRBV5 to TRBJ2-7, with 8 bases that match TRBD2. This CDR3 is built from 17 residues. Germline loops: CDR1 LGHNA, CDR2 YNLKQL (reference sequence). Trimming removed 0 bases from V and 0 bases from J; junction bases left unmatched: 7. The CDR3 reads CASSQDWGAPSSYEQYF. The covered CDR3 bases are TGTGCCAGCAGCCAAGACTGGGGGGCTCCGAGCTCCTAT.

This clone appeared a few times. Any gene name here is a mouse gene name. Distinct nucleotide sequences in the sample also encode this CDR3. CDR3 amino acids: CASSDPGDTEVFF. The part of the CDR3 DNA that was read is TGTGCCAGCAGTGACCCAGGGGATACA. V and J are TRBV13-1 and TRBJ1-1, with D possibly matching TRBD1 (6 bases). The read halts 4 residues ahead of the CDR3 end, with the missing end drawn from the germline J gene. Looked up from germline, CDR1 is NSHNY and CDR2 is SYGAGN. This CDR3 is built from 13 residues.